This T cell receptor beta chain was identified during a study of cytomegalovirus exposure and HLA in healthy donors. Overall study context: From donors who were HLA-typed, an early data release held 70 million to 90 million unique TCRs.

Primers for the PCR totalled 60 Vbeta and 13 Jbeta. Repertoires were generated with immunoSEQ multiplex PCR, while TCRdb's copy carries only in-frame clones and drops some. The sample lists approximately 100,000 clones; around 62% were seen once. General study points: A later analysis showed TCR association rates differing by HLA locus, peaking at DRB1 and lowest at HLA-C. Some TCR beta chains (around 160 of them) were listed as cytomegalovirus-associated.

In its sample, this clone was seen a few times. Its antigen is as yet unknown. The CDR3 has 14 amino acids. V was cut by 1 base and J by 0 bases, with 6 bases left in between. CDR1 is MNHEY and CDR2 is SMNVEV in the germline V gene (reference sequence). The source is a man aged 25 to 45 in good health and CMV-seropositive. Sequencing input: PBMCs. The chain uses TRBV27 and TRBJ2-5; tentatively, D is TRBD2 (5 bases). The CDR3 nucleotides read TGTGCCAGCAGTTTATGGGGAGACCAAGAGACCCAGTACTTC. Its translation: CASSLWGDQETQYF.